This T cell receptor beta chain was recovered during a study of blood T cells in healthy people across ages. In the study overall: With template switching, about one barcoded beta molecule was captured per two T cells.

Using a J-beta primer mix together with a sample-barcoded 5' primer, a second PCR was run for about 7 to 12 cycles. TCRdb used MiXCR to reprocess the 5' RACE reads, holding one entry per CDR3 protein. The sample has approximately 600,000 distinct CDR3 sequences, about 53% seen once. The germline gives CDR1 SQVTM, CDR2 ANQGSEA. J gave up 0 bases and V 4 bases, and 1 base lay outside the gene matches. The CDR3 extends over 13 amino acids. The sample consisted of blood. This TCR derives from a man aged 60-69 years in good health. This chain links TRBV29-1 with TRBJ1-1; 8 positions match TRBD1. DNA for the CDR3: TGCAGCGTTGGGGACAGGCTGAACACTGAAGCTTTCTTT. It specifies CSVGDRLNTEAFF.